Presented here are 31 T cell receptor beta chains from one specimen sequenced in a study of T-cell reconstitution after alpha-beta-depleted transplantation in children. A TCRbeta library incorporating unique molecular identifiers was prepared. TCRdb reanalysed the PCR reads using MiXCR and keeps one entry per CDR3 protein. The sample yields approximately 340,000 distinct CDR3 sequences, under 13% seen once. Specimen: PBMCs from the stem cell graft donor, collected from the stem cell graft. The receptor source for this set is a human donor who donated a stem cell graft to a child with acute lymphoblastic leukemia.

This clonotype came up many times. The J gene is TRBJ2-2, the V gene TRBV12-3 or TRBV12-4; 9 positions agree with TRBD1. After removal of 5 bases from V and 7 bases from J, the junction contained 2 bases not matched to a gene. This CDR3 has 13 amino acids. For the CDR3, the DNA is TGTGCCAGCAGTCGACAGGGGGACGGGGAGCTGTTTTTT. As protein: CASSRQGDGELFF.

The sample holds many counts of this clonotype. The V call is TRBV7-9, the J call TRBJ2-2; a possible D gene is TRBD2 (5 bases). The CDR3 is 16 amino acids. V was trimmed by 1 base and J by 3 bases, leaving 12 bases between them. In germline, CDR1 is SEHNR, CDR2 FQNEAQ (reference sequence). CDR3 sequence: CASSLVYGSYTGELFF. Here the CDR3 DNA reads TGTGCCAGCAGCTTAGTCTATGGGAGCTACACCGGGGAGCTGTTTTTT.

V and J are TRBV25-1 and TRBJ1-6; D unclear. The CDR3 consists of 15 residues. CDR1 is MGHDK, CDR2 SYGVNS, per germline. The V end was cut by 4 bases, the J end by 7 bases, with 14 bases between. CDR3 in amino acids: CASSGRQIGNSPLHF. CDR3 DNA: TGTGCCAGCAGTGGCCGCCAGATTGGAAATTCACCCCTCCACTTT. The variable domain in full, with the rest retrieved from reference TRBV25-1 and TRBJ1-6, is EADIYQTPRYLVIGTGKKITLECSQTMGHDKMYWYQQDPGMELHLIHYSYGVNSTEKGDLSSESTVSRIRTEHFPLTLESARPSHTSQYLCASSGRQIGNSPLHFGNGTRLTVT.

V and J are TRBV5-1 and TRBJ2-7; 11 nucleotides align to TRBD2. The V and J ends lost 4 bases and 3 bases, in that order; junction bases with no gene match: 9. Germline V gene data show CDR1 as SGHRS and CDR2 as YFSETQ. This CDR3 contains 16 residues. CDR3 region: CASSPPLAGGFYEQYF. The DNA for the CDR3 is TGCGCCAGCAGCCCGCCCCTAGCGGGGGGATTCTACGAGCAGTACTTC.

The V call is TRBV5-6, the J call TRBJ2-7, with 7 bases that match TRBD1. There are 15 residues in the CDR3. Germline V lookup: CDR1 SGHDT, CDR2 YYEEEE. With 4 bases clipped from V and 3 bases from J, the junction kept 10 bases outside the gene matches. The CDR3 here is CASSPYPGQFYEQYF. DNA of the CDR3: TGTGCCAGCAGCCCGTATCCGGGACAGTTCTACGAGCAGTACTTC.

This clonotype was seen more than once but under ten times. The gene calls are TRBV7-9 and TRBJ2-1, with D perhaps TRBD2 (5 bases). The CDR3 extends over 12 amino acids. The V and J ends lost 7 bases and 6 bases respectively, with 10 bases between them. Germline values: CDR1 SEHNR, CDR2 FQNEAQ (reference sequence). CDR3 sequence: CASTVGSNEQFF. CDR3 nucleotide sequence: TGTGCCAGCACAGTTGGGAGCAATGAGCAGTTCTTC.

Remarks on this clonotype: A read error may explain this, as a much larger clone is one base away. The chain links TRBV9 to TRBJ2-3; 9 nucleotides line up with TRBD2. With 6 bases clipped from V and 4 bases from J, the junction kept 6 bases outside the gene matches. This CDR3 region has 14 residues. In germline, CDR1 is SGDLS, CDR2 YYNGEE. Here the CDR3 reads CASTVAGGPDTQYF. The CDR3 DNA reads as TGTGCCAGCACCGTCGCGGGAGGGCCAGATACGCAGTATTTT.

This clonotype has just a few counts. The chain employs TRBV7-9 and TRBJ2-7; 13 bases match TRBD2. Trimming removed 4 bases from V and 3 bases from J; junction bases left unmatched: 9. Germline V lookup: CDR1 SEHNR, CDR2 FQNEAQ (reference sequence). This CDR3 is 17 amino acids long. CDR3 DNA sequence: TGTGCCAGCAGCTCTGGTTTGGGACTAGCGGGACTCTACGAGCAGTACTTC. Translated: CASSSGLGLAGLYEQYF.

The table lists this clonotype with a few counts. The V gene is TRBV10-3, the J gene TRBJ2-3, with D possibly matching TRBD2 (6 bases). The V gene lost 2 bases and the J gene lost 2 bases, with 14 bases spanning the gap. CDR1 ENHRY and CDR2 SYGVKD come from the germline V gene. The CDR3 is 16 residues long. The CDR3 is CAISEAGPSITDTQYF. The CDR3, as DNA: TGTGCCATCAGTGAGGCGGGGCCTTCGATCACAGATACGCAGTATTTT.

The table lists this clonotype with a few counts. The genes are TRBV6-1 and TRBJ1-5; 9 positions match TRBD1. V shed 6 bases and J 5 bases; nucleotides not matched to a gene: 8. The length of the CDR3 is 15 residues. Germline CDR1 is MNHNS and CDR2 is SASEGT. The DNA for the CDR3 is TGTGCCAGCAGCAGACAGGGGGGAGGGTATCAGCCCCAGCATTTT. Translated, it gives CASSRQGGGYQPQHF.

The gene calls are TRBV7-9 and TRBJ2-1; the D is unclear. The CDR3 loop spans 11 amino acids. The ends were cut back, 2 bases at V and 11 bases at J, with 7 bases in the middle. Germline V gives CDR1 SEHNR, CDR2 FQNEAQ (reference sequence). The CDR3 DNA reads as TGTGCCAGCAGCTTAAAGGCGCAGCAGTTCTTC. Translation gives CASSLKAQQFF. The full variable domain, its missing parts supplied by reference TRBV7-9 and TRBJ2-1, is DTGVSQNPRHKITKRGQNVTFRCDPISEHNRLYWYRQTLGQGPEFLTYFQNEAQLEKSRLLSDRFSAERPKGSFSTLEIQRTEQGDSAMYLCASSLKAQQFFGPGTRLTVL.

The V gene is TRBV30, the J gene TRBJ1-5; D remains ambiguous. CDR1 is GTSNPN and CDR2 is SVGIG in the germline V gene (reference sequence). The CDR3 loop spans 14 amino acids. Trimming removed 1 base from V and 2 bases from J, with 9 bases in between. This CDR3 reads CAWSDINRNQPQHF. CDR3 DNA: TGTGCCTGGAGTGACATCAATCGCAATCAGCCCCAGCATTTT.

The V call is TRBV7-2, the J call TRBJ1-2; D perhaps matches TRBD1 (5 bases). Trimming pared 5 bases from V and 7 bases from J, leaving 17 bases between. Germline assignment: CDR1 SGHTA and CDR2 FQGNSA. This CDR3 contains 14 residues. The CDR3 DNA reads as TGTGCCAGCAGCGGGATAGTCTCGGGGGGTGGCTACACCTTC. This gives the protein CASSGIVSGGGYTF.

V and J are TRBV7-2 and TRBJ2-7; D not certain. The ends were cut back, 1 base at V and 6 bases at J, with 19 bases in the middle. There are 16 residues in the CDR3. Germline values: CDR1 SGHTA, CDR2 FQGNSA. The CDR3 DNA reads as TGTGCCAGCAGCTTAGAATTAGGCAGGCGCCGCGGCGAGCAGTACTTC. This translates into CASSLELGRRRGEQYF.

Many counts were recorded for this clonotype. V is TRBV19 and J is TRBJ1-1; D is possibly TRBD1 (5 bases). The V end lost 9 bases, the J end lost 1 base, and 12 bases lay between the germline ends. CDR1 is LNHDA and CDR2 is SQIVND in the germline V gene (reference sequence). This CDR3 is 13 amino acids long. The CDR3 protein is CASRLGGNTEAFF. The CDR3, as DNA: TGTGCCAGCCGACTTGGGGGGAACACTGAAGCTTTCTTT.

In its sample, this clonotype was seen a few times. The chain couples TRBV27 to TRBJ1-5, with TRBD1 matching 7 bases. J lost 5 bases, V lost 4 bases, and 8 bases had no gene match. The V gene's germline CDR1 is MNHEY and CDR2 SMNVEV (reference sequence). The CDR3 runs to 15 residues. CDR3 protein: CASSSQSTGDQPQHF. The CDR3 DNA follows: TGTGCCAGCAGTTCCCAATCAACAGGGGATCAGCCCCAGCATTTT.

The rearrangement uses TRBV28 and TRBJ2-7; 7 bases are shared with TRBD1. The CDR3 sequence is 14 residues long. Trimming at V came to 8 bases and at J to 3 bases, leaving 10 bases not matched to a gene. The germline CDR1 and CDR2 sequences are MDHEN and SYDVKM. The chain's CDR3 is CASGDVTGDYEQYF. CDR3 in DNA: TGTGCCAGCGGGGACGTAACAGGGGACTACGAGCAGTACTTC. The entire variable domain, with the rest obtained from reference TRBV28 and TRBJ2-7, is as follows: DVKVTQSSRYLVKRTGEKVFLECVQDMDHENMFWYRQDPGLGLRLIYFSYDVKMKEKGDIPEGYSVSREKKERFSLILESASTNQTSMYLCASGDVTGDYEQYFGPGTRLTVT.

This clonotype was counted a few times. The V call is TRBV9, the J call TRBJ2-2; TRBD2 matches 8 bases. The CDR3 runs to 17 residues. Trimming took 0 bases from V and 4 from J; bases not matched to a gene: 8. Germline V gene sequence: CDR1 SGDLS, CDR2 YYNGEE. DNA for the CDR3: TGTGCCAGCAGCGTAGTCGGGAGGGCCATAAGCACCGGGGAGCTGTTTTTT. It yields the protein CASSVVGRAISTGELFF.

This clonotype was seen a handful of times. The chain links TRBV20-1 to TRBJ2-3, with 7 nucleotides matching TRBD2. Trimming removed 6 bases from V and 3 bases from J; junction bases left unmatched: 6. Germline V gives CDR1 DFQATT, CDR2 SNEGSKA (reference sequence). The CDR3 totals 13 residues. This CDR3 reads CSATGTITDTQYF. CDR3 nucleotides: TGCAGTGCAACCGGGACTATAACAGATACGCAGTATTTT.

This clonotype was counted between two and nine times. This rearrangement joins TRBV3-1 to TRBJ2-7, with D perhaps matching TRBD1 (5 bases). The CDR3 runs to 14 residues. Trimming stripped 0 bases from V and 2 bases from J, with 8 bases between. CDR1 is LGHDT and CDR2 is YNNKEL in the germline V gene (reference sequence). DNA for the CDR3: TGTGCCAGCAGCCAAGATCAGGGTGCCTACGAGCAGTACTTC. As protein: CASSQDQGAYEQYF.

This clonotype has only a few counts. The chain recombines TRBV4-3 with TRBJ2-1, with 9 bases lining up with TRBD1. Per the germline V gene, CDR1 is LGHNA and CDR2 is YSLEER. The CDR3 loop spans 15 amino acids. Trimming cost V 5 bases and J 8 bases; bases outside gene matches: 10. The CDR3 loop is CASSGRTGASDEQFF. The CDR3, as DNA: TGCGCCAGCAGCGGTCGGACAGGGGCGAGTGATGAGCAGTTCTTC.

The chain joins TRBV20-1 to TRBJ2-7, with a possible D match to TRBD2 (7 bases). Between the trimmed V and J ends, which lost 2 bases and 3 bases, there was a span of 14 bases. The CDR3 loop spans 14 amino acids. Per the germline V gene, CDR1 is DFQATT and CDR2 is SNEGSKA (reference sequence). The DNA of the CDR3 is TGCAGTGCTAGAAGGGGCGGGGGACACTACGAGCAGTACTTC. It specifies CSARRGGGHYEQYF.

The chain links TRBV25-1 to TRBJ2-5; 10 nucleotides match TRBD2. V shed 4 bases and J 3 bases; nucleotides not matched to a gene: 5. Germline V gives CDR1 MGHDK, CDR2 SYGVNS. CDR3 length: 15 amino acids. The CDR3 here is CASSAGTSAKETQYF. CDR3 nucleotides: TGTGCCAGCAGTGCAGGGACTAGCGCAAAAGAGACCCAGTACTTC.

The V and J genes are TRBV18 and TRBJ2-5; 8 bases fit TRBD1. The CDR3 loop spans 15 amino acids. V gave up 2 bases and J gave up 2 bases; unmatched junction bases: 4. Germline CDR1 reads KGHSH; CDR2 reads LQKENI. CDR3 bases: TGTGCCAGCTCACCAGGGACAGGAAGTCAAGAGACCCAGTACTTC. The encoded protein is CASSPGTGSQETQYF.

The gene calls are TRBV18 and TRBJ1-5; D is possibly TRBD1 (5 bases). V gave up 3 bases and J gave up 5 bases, with 8 bases separating them. The germline gives CDR1 KGHSH, CDR2 LQKENI. The CDR3 runs to 13 residues. CDR3 nucleotides: TGTGCCAGCTCACCGGGGGGATATCAGCCCCAGCATTTT. This codes for CASSPGGYQPQHF.

This clonotype was picked up many times. The chain recombines TRBV27 with TRBJ1-5; possible D gene TRBD1, 5 bases. V was clipped by 6 bases and J by 3 bases, with 9 bases between them. The CDR3 extends over 13 amino acids. CDR1 and CDR2 (germline): MNHEY, SMNVEV (reference sequence). CDR3 sequence (DNA): TGTGCCAGCAGCCCGACAGTCAATCAGCCCCAGCATTTT. It yields the protein CASSPTVNQPQHF.

The chain links TRBV4-1 to TRBJ2-7, with D tentatively TRBD1 or TRBD2 (5 bases each). Trimming stripped 2 bases from V and 0 bases from J, with 8 bases between. The CDR3 length is 14 residues. CDR1 is MGHRA, CDR2 YSYEKL, per germline. CDR3 protein: CASSQLGVSYEQYF. In nucleotides, the CDR3 is TGCGCCAGCAGCCAACTGGGGGTCTCCTACGAGCAGTACTTC.

There are many counts of this clonotype. V usage is TRBV20-1 and J usage is TRBJ2-7; 9 bases agree with TRBD1. The CDR3 runs to 15 residues. Germline loops: CDR1 DFQATT, CDR2 SNEGSKA (reference sequence). V was pared by 0 bases and J by 1 base, with 4 bases of the junction left unmatched. CDR3 nucleotides: TGCAGTGCTAGAGATGCGGACAGGGGATCCTACGAGCAGTACTTC. Amino acids: CSARDADRGSYEQYF.

V and J are TRBV7-9 and TRBJ2-7, with 8 bases identical to TRBD1. CDR3 size: 16 residues. In germline, CDR1 is SEHNR, CDR2 FQNEAQ (reference sequence). V dropped 5 bases and J dropped 0; count of bases not matched to a gene: 9. CDR3 in DNA: TGTGCCAGCAGCCACCGTCCGGGACAGGCCTCCTACGAGCAGTACTTC. Encoded protein: CASSHRPGQASYEQYF.

In its sample, this clonotype was seen a few times. CDR3 sequence (DNA): TGCAGTGCTTCGGACAGGGCCAATGAGCAGTTCTTC. It is translated as CSASDRANEQFF. J is TRBJ2-1 and V is TRBV20-1; 8 bases fit TRBD1. J was trimmed by 6 bases and V by 5 bases; bases with no gene match: 3. The germline V gene has CDR1 DFQATT and CDR2 SNEGSKA (reference sequence). The CDR3 runs to 12 residues.

This clonotype was detected many times. V and J are TRBV4-2 and TRBJ2-5; 10 positions agree with TRBD1. The germline CDR1 and CDR2 sequences are LGHNA and YNFKEQ. J gave up 5 bases and V 4 bases, and 7 bases lay outside the gene matches. This CDR3 is built from 15 residues. CDR3 nucleotides: TGTGCCAGCAGCCCCCCGGGACAGGGGTCGGAGACCCAGTACTTC. Protein: CASSPPGQGSETQYF.